This entry describes one T cell receptor beta chain. This sample stems from a study of cytomegalovirus exposure and HLA in healthy donors. This PCR relied on a set of 60 Vbeta primers and 13 Jbeta primers. The protocol was immunoSEQ multiplex PCR, while the TCRdb copy is restricted to in-frame clones and leaves out a portion. The sample has 150,000 to 200,000 clones; more than 60% are singletons. Germline V lookup: CDR1 LNHDA, CDR2 SQIVND (reference sequence). The CDR3 is 15 amino acids. V was pared by 6 bases and J by 4 bases, with 16 bases between. This chain connects TRBV19 to TRBJ1-5; D not certain. The TCR was taken from a female donor in good health and CMV-seronegative. Sample: PBMCs. The DNA of the CDR3 is TGTGCCAGTAGCCCGAGAGGAGACGGGAATCAGCCCCAGCATTTT. The encoded protein is CASSPRGDGNQPQHF. Using reference TRBV19 and TRBJ1-5 for the parts outside the CDR3, the full variable domain is DGGITQSPKYLFRKEGQNVTLSCEQNLNHDAMYWYRQDPGQGLRLIYYSQIVNDFQKGDIAEGYSVSREKKESFPLTVTSAQKNPTAFYLCASSPRGDGNQPQHFGDGTRLSIL.